Below, one T cell receptor (beta chain) is given with its context. Its antigen remains unknown. This specimen comes from a study of vaccination and CD4 T cells after COVID-19. As for the study in general: The convalescents, six males and four females, included two who were Hispanic.

With the Oncomine TCR Beta short-read assay, DNA from cultured CD4+ T cells was sequenced. It was from cultured CD4+ T cells that genomic DNA was extracted. MiXCR, applied by TCRdb to the PCR reads, yields one record per CDR3 protein. This sample has around 26,000 distinct CDR3 sequences, with roughly 60% found just once. V was shortened by 1 base and J by 1 base, with 16 bases between the two germline ends. The germline CDR1 and CDR2 sequences are GTSNPN and SVGIG (reference sequence). The CDR3 is made up of 16 amino acids. Treatment: roughly 11-day PBMC culture with coronavirus spike peptide pools or control peptides (ViraFEST assay). Via ViraFEST, peptide pools expanded antigen-specific T cells before TCR sequencing.

This TCR was recovered from a human donor who had recovered from COVID-19. Specimen: CD4+ T cells from blood, cultured in vitro. J is TRBJ1-1 and V is TRBV30; D might be TRBD1 (6 bases). CDR3 residues: CAWSGLKGGSNTEAFF. CDR3 nucleotide sequence: TGTGCCTGGAGTGGCCTGAAGGGGGGGTCGAACACTGAAGCTTTCTTT.